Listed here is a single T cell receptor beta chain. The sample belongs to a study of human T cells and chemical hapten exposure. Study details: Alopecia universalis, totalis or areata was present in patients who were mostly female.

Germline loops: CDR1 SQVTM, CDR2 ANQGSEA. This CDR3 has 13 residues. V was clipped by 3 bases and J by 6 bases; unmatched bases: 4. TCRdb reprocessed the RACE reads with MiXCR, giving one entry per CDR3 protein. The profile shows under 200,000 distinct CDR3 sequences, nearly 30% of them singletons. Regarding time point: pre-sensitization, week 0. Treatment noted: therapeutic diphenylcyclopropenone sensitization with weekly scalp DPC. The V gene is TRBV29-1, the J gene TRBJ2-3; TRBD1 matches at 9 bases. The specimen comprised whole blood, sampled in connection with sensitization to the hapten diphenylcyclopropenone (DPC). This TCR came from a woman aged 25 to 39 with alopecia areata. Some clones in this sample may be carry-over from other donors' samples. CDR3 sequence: CSVDGQGLDTQYF. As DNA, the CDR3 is TGCAGCGTTGATGGACAGGGGTTGGATACGCAGTATTTT.